A selection of T cell receptor beta chains follows, all from one sample in a study of cytomegalovirus exposure and HLA in healthy donors. The protocol was immunoSEQ multiplex PCR, while the TCRdb copy is restricted to in-frame clones and leaves out a portion. Found here are over 200,000 clones, 88% of them singletons; the top ten hold roughly 3%. Sequenced input: PBMCs. The receptor source for this set is a woman aged 18-29 years in good health and CMV-seronegative. CDR3s include the opening cysteine and the closing phenylalanine or tryptophan. A D gene is named only where the DNA matches it firmly. Rows may omit the clone size; those that give it use once, few, many or a size class.

>NA|TRBV4-3|TRBD1|TRBJ2-7
CASSQDINRGKPYEQYF
TGCGCCAGCAGCCAAGATATCAACAGGGGGAAACCCTACGAGCAGTACTTC
>NA|TRBV5-4|TRBD1|TRBJ2-7
CASSFRDRMNYEQYF
TGTGCCAGCAGCTTCCGGGACAGGATGAACTACGAGCAGTACTTC
>NA|TRBV7-9|TRBD2|TRBJ2-3
CASSLTRGGFTDTQYF
TGTGCCAGCAGCTTAACCCGGGGGGGCTTCACAGATACGCAGTATTTT
>once|TRBV5-1|NA|TRBJ2-2
CASSLEVGGPTGELFF
TGCGCCAGCAGCTTGGAAGTCGGCGGTCCGACCGGGGAGCTGTTTTTT
>once|TRBV7-9|NA|TRBJ2-3
CASSLGGADADTQYF
TGTGCCAGCAGCTTGGGAGGTGCAGACGCAGATACGCAGTATTTT
>NA|TRBV5-1|TRBD2|TRBJ2-7
CASSLVRASGSSYEQYF
TGCGCCAGCAGCCTGGTAAGGGCTAGCGGGAGCTCCTACGAGCAGTACTTC
>NA|TRBV4-3|NA|TRBJ2-2
CASSSQRKGHNTGELFF
TGCGCCAGCAGCTCACAACGTAAGGGACATAACACCGGGGAGCTGTTTTTT
>NA|TRBV28|NA|TRBJ2-1
CASIRLGRYNEQFF
TGTGCCAGCATTAGACTAGGCCGTTACAATGAGCAGTTCTTC
>NA|TRBV29-1|NA|TRBJ2-1
CSGAFRLSYNEQFF
TGCAGCGGGGCCTTTAGGCTCTCCTACAATGAGCAGTTCTTC
>NA|TRBV28|NA|TRBJ1-2
CASSLAGGNGYTF
TGTGCCAGCAGTTTGGCGGGGGGCAACGGCTACACCTTC
>few|TRBV28|NA|TRBJ2-7
CASSLRGRVTYEQYF
TGTGCCAGCAGTTTAAGGGGCAGGGTAACCTACGAGCAGTACTTC
>once|TRBV6-1|NA|TRBJ2-7
CASSEVRGEQYF
TGTGCCAGCAGTGAAGTCCGGGGAGAGCAGTACTTC
>NA|TRBV11-3|TRBD1|TRBJ1-1
CASSPGGQGNTEAFF
TGTGCCAGCAGCCCAGGAGGACAGGGAAACACTGAAGCTTTCTTT
>NA|TRBV5-8|TRBD1|TRBJ1-5
CASSLAAGTGANQPQHF
TGTGCCAGCAGCTTGGCCGCGGGGACAGGGGCGAATCAGCCCCAGCATTTT
>NA|TRBV5-5|TRBD2|TRBJ2-1
CASSSGLAGTYNEQFF
TGTGCCAGCAGCTCTGGACTAGCGGGCACCTACAATGAGCAGTTCTTC
>NA|TRBV18|TRBD2|TRBJ2-7
CASSPPMTGGEQYF
TGTGCCAGCTCACCACCGATGACGGGAGGCGAGCAGTACTTC